Each of the 10 T cell receptor beta chains below was sequenced from the same sample in a study of PD-1 blockade in classical Hodgkin lymphoma. With no exception, relapse followed autologous stem cell transplantation in all patients, and brentuximab vedotin exposure varied. Repertoires were generated with immunoSEQ multiplex PCR, while TCRdb's copy carries only in-frame clones and drops some. The table shows 15,000 to 20,000 clones, with about 80% occurring only once. The sample in question was peripheral blood mononuclear cells (PBMCs), obtained at baseline. The receptors originated from a human donor with classical Hodgkin lymphoma.

J is TRBJ1-5 and V is TRBV30, with D unresolved. There are 16 residues in the CDR3. CDR1 is GTSNPN, CDR2 SVGIG, per germline (reference sequence). The V end was cut by 2 bases, the J end by 0 bases, with 14 bases between. CDR3 in DNA: TGTGCCTGGAGTCTCCCTATCTCGGCTAGCAATCAGCCCCAGCATTTT. Amino acid sequence: CAWSLPISASNQPQHF.

The V gene is TRBV2, the J gene TRBJ2-5, with D tentatively TRBD2 (6 bases). The CDR3 runs to 14 residues. Germline V CDR1 and CDR2: SNHLY, FYNNEI. V lost 4 bases and J 0 bases, leaving 9 bases between the germline ends. The CDR3 is CASSGGAYQETQYF. The CDR3, as DNA: TGTGCCAGCAGTGGCGGGGCCTACCAAGAGACCCAGTACTTC.

For the CDR3, the DNA is TGTGCCAGCAGCCCTGGACTATCGAGCTCCTACGAGCAGTACTTC. Residues: CASSPGLSSSYEQYF. The V call is TRBV7-3, the J call TRBJ2-7; perhaps TRBD2 as D (6 bases). The CDR3 covers 15 residues. The germline CDR1 and CDR2 sequences are SGHTA and FQGTGA. V was shortened by 5 bases and J by 0 bases, with 14 bases between the two germline ends.

This clone was found a few times. CDR3 nucleotide sequence: TGTGCCAGCAGCTCATTACCGGGATGGGGGGACAATGAGCAGTTCTTC. It is translated as CASSSLPGWGDNEQFF. This chain connects TRBV13 to TRBJ2-1; perhaps TRBD2 as D (6 bases). Germline values: CDR1 PRHDT, CDR2 FYEKMQ (reference sequence). The V end was cut by 4 bases, the J end by 5 bases, with 18 bases between. This CDR3 has 16 amino acids.

This chain connects TRBV28 to TRBJ2-5, with 10 nucleotides matching TRBD1. In germline, CDR1 is MDHEN, CDR2 SYDVKM. The junction had 8 bases not matched to a gene; V was cut back by 6 bases and J by 4 bases. The CDR3 spans 15 residues. The CDR3 region is CASSPDRGLRETQYF. CDR3 coding DNA: TGTGCCAGCAGCCCGGACAGGGGGTTGAGAGAGACCCAGTACTTC.

The J gene is TRBJ1-1, the V gene TRBV10-3; D is possibly TRBD1 (6 bases). Germline V CDR1 and CDR2: ENHRY, SYGVKD. Trimming took off 6 bases at V and 4 bases at J, with 15 bases between the two ends. The CDR3 contains 14 residues. CDR3 amino acids: CAIRGEGGGTEAFF. The CDR3 DNA sequence: TGTGCCATCAGGGGGGAGGGGGGCGGCACTGAAGCTTTCTTT.

This chain connects TRBV27 to TRBJ1-2; no clear D. The CDR3 has 11 amino acids. Germline V gene sequence: CDR1 MNHEY, CDR2 SMNVEV (reference sequence). Trimming left V 10 bases short and J 4 bases short, with 10 bases between. The chain's CDR3 is CATGGVYGYTF. For the CDR3, the DNA is TGTGCCACTGGTGGGGTCTATGGCTACACCTTC.

This CDR3 is CASSQRQGENQPQHF. The CDR3 DNA follows: TGCGCCAGCAGCCAACGGCAGGGAGAAAATCAGCCCCAGCATTTT. J is TRBJ1-5 and V is TRBV4-1; a weak D match, TRBD1 (5 bases). Germline V gene data show CDR1 as MGHRA and CDR2 as YSYEKL. The CDR3 sequence is 15 residues long. V lost 2 bases and J lost 4, with 12 bases in between.

In DNA, the CDR3 is TGTGCCAGCAGCTTAGAGCGGGGGTGGGTAGATACGCAGTATTTT. Translation gives CASSLERGWVDTQYF. The genes are TRBV11-3 and TRBJ2-3, with TRBD2 identical over 7 bases. The CDR3 spans 15 residues. Germline V gives CDR1 SGHNT, CDR2 YENEEA. V lost 0 bases, J lost 5 bases, and 5 bases stayed unmatched.

With respect to this clone: The junction does not match germline at one end; this may be a read error. The chain carries TRBV7-8 and TRBJ2-3; 12 bases line up with TRBD2. This CDR3 has 15 residues. The germline CDR1 and CDR2 sequences are SGHVS and FQNEAQ. CDR3 region: CASSLAGGPIDTQYF. The CDR3 DNA sequence: TGTGCCAGCAGCCTAGCGGGAGGGCCGATAGATACGCAGTATTTT.